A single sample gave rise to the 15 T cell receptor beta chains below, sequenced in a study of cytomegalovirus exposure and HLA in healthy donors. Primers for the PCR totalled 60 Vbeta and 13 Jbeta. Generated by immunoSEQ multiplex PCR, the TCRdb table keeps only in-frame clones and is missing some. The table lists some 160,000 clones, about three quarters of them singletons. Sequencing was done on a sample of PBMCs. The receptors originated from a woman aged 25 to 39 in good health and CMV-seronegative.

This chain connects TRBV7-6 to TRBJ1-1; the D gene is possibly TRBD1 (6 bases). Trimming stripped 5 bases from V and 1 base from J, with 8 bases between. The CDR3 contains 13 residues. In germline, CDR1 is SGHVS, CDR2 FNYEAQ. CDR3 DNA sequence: TGTGCCAGCAGCCGACAGGAGAACACTGAAGCTTTCTTT. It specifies CASSRQENTEAFF.

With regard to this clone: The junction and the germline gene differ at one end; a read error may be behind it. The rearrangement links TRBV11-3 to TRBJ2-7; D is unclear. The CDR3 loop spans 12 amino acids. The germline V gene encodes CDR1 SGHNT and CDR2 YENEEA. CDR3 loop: CASSHGAYEQYF. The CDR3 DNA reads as TGTGCCAGCAGCCATGGAGCCTACGAGCAATACTTC.

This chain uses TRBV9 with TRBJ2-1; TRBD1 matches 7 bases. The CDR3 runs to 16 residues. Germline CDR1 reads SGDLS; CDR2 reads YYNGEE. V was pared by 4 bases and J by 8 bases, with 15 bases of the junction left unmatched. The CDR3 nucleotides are TGTGCCAGCAGCCCTCGCCGACAGGGATTCGGAGATGAGCAGTTCTTC. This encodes CASSPRRQGFGDEQFF.

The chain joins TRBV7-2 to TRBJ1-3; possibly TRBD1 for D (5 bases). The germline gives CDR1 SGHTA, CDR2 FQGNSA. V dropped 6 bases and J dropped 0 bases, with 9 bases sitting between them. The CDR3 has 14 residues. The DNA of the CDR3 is TGTGCCAGCAGTACAGGACCCTCTGGAAACACCATATATTTT. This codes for CASSTGPSGNTIYF.

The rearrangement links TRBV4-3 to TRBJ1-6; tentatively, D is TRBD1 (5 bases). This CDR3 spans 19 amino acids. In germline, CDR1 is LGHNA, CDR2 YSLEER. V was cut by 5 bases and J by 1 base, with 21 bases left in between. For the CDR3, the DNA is TGCGCCAGCAGCGCGAGGGGCCGGGGGGAGAGATCCTATAATTCACCCCTCCACTTT. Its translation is CASSARGRGERSYNSPLHF.

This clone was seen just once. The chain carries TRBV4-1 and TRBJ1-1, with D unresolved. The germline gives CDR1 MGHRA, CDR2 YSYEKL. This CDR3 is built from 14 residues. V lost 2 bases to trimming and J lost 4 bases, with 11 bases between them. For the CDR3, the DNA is TGCGCCAGCAGCCAAACTCCTAGAAGCACTGAAGCTTTCTTT. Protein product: CASSQTPRSTEAFF.

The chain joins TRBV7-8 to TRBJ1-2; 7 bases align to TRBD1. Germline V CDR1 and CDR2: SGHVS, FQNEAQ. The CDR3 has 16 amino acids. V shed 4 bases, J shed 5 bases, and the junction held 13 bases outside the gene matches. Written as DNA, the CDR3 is TGTGCCAGCAGCTCTACTAACCGCGGGACAGCTTATGGCTACACCTTC. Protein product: CASSSTNRGTAYGYTF. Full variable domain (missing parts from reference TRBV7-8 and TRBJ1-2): GAGVSQSPRYKVAKRGQDVALRCDPISGHVSLFWYQQALGQGPEFLTYFQNEAQLDKSGLPSDRFFAERPEGSVSTLKIQRTQQEDSAVYLCASSSTNRGTAYGYTFGSGTRLTVV.

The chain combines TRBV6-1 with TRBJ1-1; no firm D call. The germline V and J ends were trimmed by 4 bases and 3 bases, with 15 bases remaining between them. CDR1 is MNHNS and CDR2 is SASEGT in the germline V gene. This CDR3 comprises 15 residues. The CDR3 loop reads CASSARGLKDTEAFF. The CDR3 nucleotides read TGTGCCAGCAGTGCACGCGGACTTAAGGACACTGAAGCTTTCTTT.

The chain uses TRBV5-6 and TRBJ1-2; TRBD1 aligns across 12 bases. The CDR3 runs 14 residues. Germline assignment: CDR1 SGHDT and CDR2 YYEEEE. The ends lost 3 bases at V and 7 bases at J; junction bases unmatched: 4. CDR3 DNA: TGTGCCAGCAGCTCGGGACAGGGGGCAGCTGGCTACACCTTC. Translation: CASSSGQGAAGYTF.

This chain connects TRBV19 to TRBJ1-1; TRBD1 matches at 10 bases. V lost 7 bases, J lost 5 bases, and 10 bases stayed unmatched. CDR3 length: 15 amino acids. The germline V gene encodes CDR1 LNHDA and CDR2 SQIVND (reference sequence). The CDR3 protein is CASKYRDRGSTEAFF. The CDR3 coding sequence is TGTGCCAGTAAATACCGGGACAGGGGAAGTACTGAAGCTTTCTTT.

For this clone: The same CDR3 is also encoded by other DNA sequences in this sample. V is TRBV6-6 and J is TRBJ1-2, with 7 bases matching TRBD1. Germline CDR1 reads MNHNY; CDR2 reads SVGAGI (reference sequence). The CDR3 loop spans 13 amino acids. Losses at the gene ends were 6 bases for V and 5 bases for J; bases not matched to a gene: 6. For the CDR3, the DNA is TGTGCCAGCAGCCCAGACAGGGATTATGGCTACACCTTC. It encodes CASSPDRDYGYTF.

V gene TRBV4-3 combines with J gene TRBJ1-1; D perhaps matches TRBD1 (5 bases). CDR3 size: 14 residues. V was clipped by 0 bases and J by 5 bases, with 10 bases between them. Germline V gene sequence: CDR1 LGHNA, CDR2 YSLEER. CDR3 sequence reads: CASSQEMGRTEAFF. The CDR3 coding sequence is TGCGCCAGCAGCCAAGAAATGGGGCGAACTGAAGCTTTCTTT.

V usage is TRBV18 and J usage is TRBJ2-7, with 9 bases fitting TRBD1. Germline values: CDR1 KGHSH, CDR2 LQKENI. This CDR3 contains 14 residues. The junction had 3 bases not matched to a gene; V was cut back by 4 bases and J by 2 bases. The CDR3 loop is CASSQQGATYEQYF. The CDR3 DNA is TGTGCCAGCTCACAACAGGGGGCCACCTACGAGCAGTACTTC.

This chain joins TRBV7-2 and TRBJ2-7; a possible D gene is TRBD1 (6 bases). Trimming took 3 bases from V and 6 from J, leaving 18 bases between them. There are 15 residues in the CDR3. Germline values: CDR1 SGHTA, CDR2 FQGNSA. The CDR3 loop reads CASSFDRSKVSEQYF. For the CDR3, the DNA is TGTGCCAGCAGCTTTGACAGGAGTAAGGTTTCCGAGCAGTACTTC.

Written as DNA, the CDR3 is TGTGCCAGCAGCCCCAATAGCGGGGGGGAAGAGACCCAGTACTTC. Its translation: CASSPNSGGEETQYF. V is TRBV11-2 and J is TRBJ2-5, with 11 bases identical to TRBD2. The length of the CDR3 is 15 residues. Trimming took 5 bases from V and 3 from J; bases not matched to a gene: 5. Looked up from germline, CDR1 is SGHAT and CDR2 is FQNNGV. The whole variable domain, filled in from reference TRBV11-2 and TRBJ2-5, reads EAGVAQSPRYKIIEKRQSVAFWCNPISGHATLYWYQQILGQGPKLLIQFQNNGVVDDSQLPKDRFSAERLKGVDSTLKIQPAKLEDSAVYLCASSPNSGGEETQYFGPGTRLLVL.